The subject of this entry is one T cell receptor beta chain. This entry is derived from a study of patients and donors after allogeneic stem cell transplantation. The CDR3 has 16 residues. Looked up from germline, CDR1 is LGHNA and CDR2 is YNFKEQ. The V and J ends lost 2 bases and 2 bases, in that order; junction bases with no gene match: 8. TCRdb recomputed calls from the RT-PCR reads with MiXCR, one row per CDR3 protein. This sample has more than 850,000 distinct CDR3 sequences, with over 15% found just once. Sample: blood, either unsorted or a sorted T cell fraction (not recorded which). This TCR derives from a human donor who was either an allogeneic HSCT recipient or a stem cell or donor lymphocyte infusion donor (not recorded which). It is not recorded whose cells these are; they may come from a transplant donor. J is TRBJ2-5 and V is TRBV4-2; 7 bases agree with TRBD2. The CDR3 DNA reads as TGTGCCAGCAGCCAATTCGTAGCGGGCCCACAAGAGACCCAGTACTTC. It codes for CASSQFVAGPQETQYF.